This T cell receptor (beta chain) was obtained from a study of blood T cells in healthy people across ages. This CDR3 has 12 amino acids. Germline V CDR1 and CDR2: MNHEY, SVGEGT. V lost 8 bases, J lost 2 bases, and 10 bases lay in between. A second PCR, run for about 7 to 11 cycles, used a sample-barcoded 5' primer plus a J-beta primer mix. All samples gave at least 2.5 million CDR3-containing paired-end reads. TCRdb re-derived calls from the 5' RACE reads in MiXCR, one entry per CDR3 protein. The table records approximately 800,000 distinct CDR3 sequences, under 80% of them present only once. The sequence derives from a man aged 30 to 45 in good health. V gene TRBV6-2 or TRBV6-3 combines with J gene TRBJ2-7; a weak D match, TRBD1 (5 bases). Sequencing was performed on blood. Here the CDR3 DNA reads TGTGCCAGCGGGTGGGGCACCTACGAGCAGTACTTC. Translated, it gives CASGWGTYEQYF.